The 22 T cell receptor beta chains presented below share a single source sample, sequenced in a study of neurological immune-mediated disorders. TCRdb fed the 5' RACE reads into MiXCR, producing one record per CDR3 protein. The data show tens of thousands of distinct CDR3 sequences, 5.2% seen once. Sample: PBMCs. All receptors come from a man in his late teens or twenties with multiple sclerosis.

This clonotype was detected many times. The chain recombines TRBV5-6 with TRBJ2-7; the match to TRBD2 covers 10 bases. From germline, CDR1 is SGHDT and CDR2 YYEEEE. CDR3 length: 12 amino acids. With V trimmed by 4 bases and J by 7 bases, 2 bases remained unmatched. This CDR3 is CASSPTSGEQYF. DNA for the CDR3: TGTGCCAGCAGCCCGACTAGCGGGGAGCAGTACTTC.

This clonotype was found many times. This chain joins TRBV7-2 and TRBJ2-7; TRBD2 agrees at 12 bases. J lost 7 bases, V lost 5 bases, and 6 bases had no gene match. The CDR3 contains 14 residues. Looked up from germline, CDR1 is SGHTA and CDR2 is FQGNSA. CDR3 nucleotide sequence: TGTGCCAGCAGCCTACTAGCGGGAGGTGTGGAGCAGTACTTC. Amino acids: CASSLLAGGVEQYF.

In the case of this clonotype: This may be a read error, as it is one base from a much larger clone. This chain uses TRBV7-2 with TRBJ2-1; no clear D gene. The V end lost 1 base, the J end lost 4 bases, and 17 bases lay between the germline ends. The CDR3 is 17 residues long. Germline V gene lookup returns CDR1 SGHTA and CDR2 FQGNSA. In nucleotides, the CDR3 is TGTGCCAGCAGCTTAGGTAGGCAGGAGAAGTGGTACAATGAGCAGTTCTTC. This encodes CASSLGRQEKWYNEQFF.

This clonotype was counted between two and nine times. This chain links TRBV15 with TRBJ2-5; D might be TRBD1 (5 bases). Between the trimmed V and J ends, which lost 2 bases and 3 bases, there was a span of 16 bases. Germline CDR1 reads LNHNV; CDR2 reads YYDKDF (reference sequence). CDR3 length equals 16 residues. CDR3 sequence (DNA): TGTGCCACCAGCAGAAAGAAGACAGAAAGTAAAGAGACCCAGTACTTC. Residues: CATSRKKTESKETQYF.

The chain recombines TRBV5-1 with TRBJ2-3; TRBD1 is a possible D gene (5 bases). This CDR3 has 15 amino acids. Germline CDR1 and CDR2: SGHRS and YFSETQ. V lost 5 bases, J lost 4 bases, and 17 bases lay in between. The CDR3: CASSEQGGTPDTQYF. The DNA of the CDR3 is TGCGCCAGCAGTGAGCAGGGTGGAACCCCAGATACGCAGTATTTT.

Ten or more counts support this clonotype. The chain couples TRBV14 to TRBJ1-3; D is ambiguous. Germline-derived CDR1 and CDR2 are SGHDN and FVKESK. The CDR3 spans 12 residues. Deletions cut 3 bases from V and 2 bases from J, with 2 bases between. The CDR3, as DNA: TGTGCCAGCAGCCAGACTGGAAACACCATATATTTT. Its protein is CASSQTGNTIYF.

This clonotype was found many times. V usage is TRBV10-3 and J usage is TRBJ1-1; weak D call: TRBD1 (6 bases). The V and J ends lost 5 bases and 1 base respectively, with 8 bases between them. Germline CDR1 is ENHRY and CDR2 is SYGVKD. The CDR3 loop spans 13 amino acids. The CDR3 bases are TGTGCCATCAGTATGGGACAGAACACTGAAGCTTTCTTT. Translating it yields CAISMGQNTEAFF.

This clonotype has ten or more counts. CDR3 sequence (DNA): TGCGCCAGCAGCTTGGGGCAGGCGAAATCCTACGAGCAGTACTTC. It yields the protein CASSLGQAKSYEQYF. The chain carries TRBV5-1 and TRBJ2-7; D call uncertain. V was pared by 0 bases and J by 1 base, with 11 bases between. Germline loops: CDR1 SGHRS, CDR2 YFSETQ. This CDR3 contains 15 residues. Using reference TRBV5-1 and TRBJ2-7 for the parts outside the CDR3, the full variable domain is KAGVTQTPRYLIKTRGQQVTLSCSPISGHRSVSWYQQTPGQGLQFLFEYFSETQRNKGNFPGRFSGRQFSNSRSEMNVSTLELGDSALYLCASSLGQAKSYEQYFGPGTRLTVT.

There are many counts of this clonotype. The genes are TRBV20-1 and TRBJ2-3, with 10 positions matching TRBD2. V lost 4 bases to trimming and J lost 4 bases; unmatched junction nucleotides: 5. The germline CDR1 and CDR2 sequences are DFQATT and SNEGSKA (reference sequence). The CDR3 is 14 amino acids. The CDR3 sequence: CSAIAGGWSDTQYF. The CDR3 DNA sequence: TGCAGTGCTATAGCGGGAGGTTGGTCAGATACGCAGTATTTT.

This clonotype has a count of ten or more. A junction end diverges from the germline sequence, so it may reflect a read error. The genes are TRBV4-2 and TRBJ1-6, with D hard to call. There are 15 residues in the CDR3. Germline CDR1 is LGHNA and CDR2 is YNFKEQ. For the CDR3, the DNA is TGTGCCAGCAGCCAAGATAAGGTCTTGAATTCACCCCTCAACTTT. Encoded protein: CASSQDKVLNSPLNF.

In its sample, this clonotype was seen many times. J is TRBJ1-1 and V is TRBV20-1, with a tentative D call TRBD1 (5 bases). V was pared by 6 bases and J by 4 bases, with 18 bases between. Germline CDR1 reads DFQATT; CDR2 reads SNEGSKA (reference sequence). CDR3 size: 14 residues. CDR3 residues: CSASRDDWGTEAFF. CDR3 coding DNA: TGCAGTGCCAGCAGGGACGATTGGGGCACTGAAGCTTTCTTT.

Ten or more counts support this clonotype. V usage is TRBV5-1 and J usage is TRBJ2-2, with a possible D match to TRBD1 (7 bases). Trimming took 2 bases from V and 4 from J, leaving 18 bases between them. This CDR3 spans 17 amino acids. Germline CDR1 and CDR2: SGHRS and YFSETQ. CDR3 loop: CASSFYRGGRGTGELFF. DNA for the CDR3: TGCGCCAGCAGCTTTTACAGGGGAGGTCGTGGCACCGGGGAGCTGTTTTTT.

This clonotype was counted at least ten times. The chain employs TRBV5-1 and TRBJ1-1; tentative D call: TRBD1 (6 bases). Germline CDR1 reads SGHRS; CDR2 reads YFSETQ. Trimming took off 4 bases at V and 4 bases at J, with 14 bases between the two ends. CDR3 length: 14 residues. The CDR3 protein is CASSPGAGATEAFF. The CDR3 region has the DNA TGCGCCAGCAGCCCCGGGGCAGGGGCCACTGAAGCTTTCTTT.

This clonotype has a count of ten or more. The V and J genes are TRBV5-1 and TRBJ2-1, with D tentatively TRBD1 or TRBD2 (5 bases each). CDR1 SGHRS and CDR2 YFSETQ come from the germline V gene. This CDR3 region has 15 residues. Trimming left V 4 bases short and J 6 bases short, with 17 bases between. The CDR3 nucleotides read TGCGCCAGCAGCCCGCAGGTCGGGACCCCCAATGAGCAGTTCTTC. It codes for CASSPQVGTPNEQFF.

This clonotype was detected many times. This sequence joins TRBV20-1 and TRBJ2-7; perhaps TRBD1 as D (6 bases). V lost 4 bases to trimming and J lost 5 bases, with 9 bases between them. The CDR3 length is 11 residues. The germline V gene has CDR1 DFQATT and CDR2 SNEGSKA (reference sequence). The DNA of the CDR3 is TGCAGTGCTACAGGGGAGAACGAGCAGTACTTC. This translates into CSATGENEQYF.

The table lists this clonotype with many counts. The rearrangement links TRBV21-1 to TRBJ1-3. TRBV21-1 is reported as a pseudogene. This CDR3 contains 17 residues. The CDR3 DNA is TGTGCCAGCAGCACCCCGGACTTGGCCGTCTCTGGAAACACCATATATTTT. Its translation is CASSTPDLAVSGNTIYF.

This clonotype was observed many times. The rearrangement uses TRBV20-1 and TRBJ2-1; 7 bases fit TRBD2. Germline CDR1 reads DFQATT; CDR2 reads SNEGSKA (reference sequence). Unmatched junction bases numbered 5, after V lost 2 bases and J lost 1 base. The CDR3 is 15 amino acids. The CDR3, as DNA: TGCAGTGCTAGATTTGGGGGGGAATCCTACAATGAGCAGTTCTTC. Its translation is CSARFGGESYNEQFF.

This clonotype showed up many times. The J gene is TRBJ2-5, the V gene TRBV7-8; the match to TRBD2 covers 8 bases. This CDR3 contains 16 residues. Germline V gene sequence: CDR1 SGHVS, CDR2 FQNEAQ. Trimming removed 0 bases from V and 1 base from J; junction bases left unmatched: 4. CDR3 in DNA: TGTGCCAGCAGCTTAGCGAGGCTAGCGGGCCAAGAGACCCAGTACTTC. Encoded protein: CASSLARLAGQETQYF. Full variable domain (rest looked up from reference TRBV7-8 and TRBJ2-5): GAGVSQSPRYKVAKRGQDVALRCDPISGHVSLFWYQQALGQGPEFLTYFQNEAQLDKSGLPSDRFFAERPEGSVSTLKIQRTQQEDSAVYLCASSLARLAGQETQYFGPGTRLLVL.

V is TRBV20-1 and J is TRBJ2-5; the D is unclear. Looked up from germline, CDR1 is DFQATT and CDR2 is SNEGSKA (reference sequence). Trimming took off 3 bases at V and 5 bases at J, with 10 bases between the two ends. This CDR3 has 12 residues. CDR3: CSARGNIETQYF. CDR3 in DNA: TGCAGTGCTAGGGGCAACATCGAGACCCAGTACTTC.

This clonotype showed up many times. This chain links TRBV28 with TRBJ1-6; D call uncertain. Trimming stripped 3 bases from V and 6 bases from J, with 9 bases between. The CDR3 consists of 14 residues. CDR1 MDHEN and CDR2 SYDVKM come from the germline V gene. The CDR3 sequence: CASSLVSTNSPLHF. CDR3 nucleotide sequence: TGTGCCAGCAGTTTGGTCAGCACTAATTCACCCCTCCACTTT.

At least ten counts were recorded for this clonotype. The J gene is TRBJ2-7, the V gene TRBV20-1, with D unresolved. Germline V lookup: CDR1 DFQATT, CDR2 SNEGSKA (reference sequence). Trimming took 3 bases from V and 2 from J, leaving 14 bases between them. The CDR3 is made up of 14 amino acids. This chain's CDR3 is CSARDARSTYEQYF. CDR3 in DNA: TGCAGTGCTAGGGATGCGCGGAGTACCTACGAGCAGTACTTC.

The chain employs TRBV30 and TRBJ2-7; the match to TRBD2 covers 8 bases. The V gene end was trimmed by 5 bases and the J gene end by 2 bases; junction bases not matched to a gene: 11. The CDR3 length is 15 residues. Germline V gene sequence: CDR1 GTSNPN, CDR2 SVGIG (reference sequence). Here the CDR3 DNA reads TGTGCCTGGGAACAGGTAGCGGGAATTACCTACGAGCAGTACTTC. It encodes CAWEQVAGITYEQYF.